This T cell receptor (beta chain) is drawn from a study of blood T cell repertoires in COVID-19. Across the whole study: Sites in the United States, Italy and Spain provided acute and convalescent COVID-19 samples.

Original analysis: It was from reference gene primer amplification that nucleated cell counts were estimated. Using immunoSEQ multiplex PCR, the repertoire was profiled, and TCRdb retains in-frame clones only, with some absent. That table furnishes V, J and clone size, whereas the DNA furnished D and trimming. The data contain 390,000 or so clones, around 87% of them seen just once; the ten biggest clones take up roughly 6.8%. Germline V gives CDR1 KGHSH, CDR2 LQKENI. The CDR3 has 14 amino acids. V gave up 3 bases and J gave up 1 base; unmatched junction bases: 1. The TCR originated in a man between 18 and 29 years old with active or convalescent COVID-19. This chain uses TRBV18 with TRBJ2-3; 7 nucleotides line up with TRBD1. Sample: peripheral blood. This CDR3 reads CASSPGQRTDTQYF. CDR3 bases: TGTGCCAGCTCACCGGGACAGCGCACAGATACGCAGTATTTT.